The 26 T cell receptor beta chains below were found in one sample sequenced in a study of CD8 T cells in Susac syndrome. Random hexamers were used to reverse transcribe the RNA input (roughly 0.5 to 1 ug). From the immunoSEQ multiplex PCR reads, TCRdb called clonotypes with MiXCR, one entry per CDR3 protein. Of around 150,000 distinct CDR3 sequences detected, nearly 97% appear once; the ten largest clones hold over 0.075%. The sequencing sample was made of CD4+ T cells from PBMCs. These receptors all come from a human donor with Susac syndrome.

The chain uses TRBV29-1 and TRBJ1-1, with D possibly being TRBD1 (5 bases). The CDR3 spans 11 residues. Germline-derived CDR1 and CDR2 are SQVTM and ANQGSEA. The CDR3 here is CTDSVGPEAFF. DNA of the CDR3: TGCACCGACTCCGTGGGACCTGAAGCTTTCTTT.

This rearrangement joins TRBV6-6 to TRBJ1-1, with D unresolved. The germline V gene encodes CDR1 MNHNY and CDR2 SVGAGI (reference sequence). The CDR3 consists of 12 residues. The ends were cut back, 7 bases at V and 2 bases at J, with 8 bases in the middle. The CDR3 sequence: CASTLDNTEAFF. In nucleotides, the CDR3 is TGTGCCAGCACCTTGGACAACACTGAAGCTTTCTTT.

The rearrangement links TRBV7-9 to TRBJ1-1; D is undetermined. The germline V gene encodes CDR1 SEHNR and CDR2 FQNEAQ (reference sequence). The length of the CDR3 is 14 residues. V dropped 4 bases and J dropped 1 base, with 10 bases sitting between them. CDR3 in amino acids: CASSSRTENTEAFF. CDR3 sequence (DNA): TGTGCCAGCAGCTCAAGGACTGAGAACACTGAAGCTTTCTTT. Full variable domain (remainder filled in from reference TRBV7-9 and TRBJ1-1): DTGVSQNPRHKITKRGQNVTFRCDPISEHNRLYWYRQTLGQGPEFLTYFQNEAQLEKSRLLSDRFSAERPKGSFSTLEIQRTEQGDSAMYLCASSSRTENTEAFFGQGTRLTVV.

The CDR3 DNA follows: TGTGCCACCAGTTTGTCCCAACTAGCCAAAAACATTCAGTACTTC. This codes for CATSLSQLAKNIQYF. The chain couples TRBV15 to TRBJ2-4; D not certain. The CDR3 totals 15 residues. The germline CDR1 and CDR2 sequences are LNHNV and YYDKDF (reference sequence). Deletions cut 6 bases from V and 0 bases from J, with 12 bases between.

This CDR3 is CASSNWNTDTQYF. CDR3 in DNA: TGTGCCAGCAGTAACTGGAACACAGATACGCAGTATTTT. The rearrangement links TRBV12-3 or TRBV12-4 to TRBJ2-3, with no clear D. The CDR3 has 13 residues. V lost 5 bases to trimming and J lost 2 bases, with 8 bases between them.

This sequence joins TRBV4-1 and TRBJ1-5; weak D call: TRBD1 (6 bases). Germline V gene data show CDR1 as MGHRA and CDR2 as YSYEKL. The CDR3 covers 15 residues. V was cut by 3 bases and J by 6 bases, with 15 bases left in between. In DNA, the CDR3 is TGCGCCAGCAGCCAGACGACAGGTGCAGGTCAGCCCCAGCATTTT. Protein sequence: CASSQTTGAGQPQHF.

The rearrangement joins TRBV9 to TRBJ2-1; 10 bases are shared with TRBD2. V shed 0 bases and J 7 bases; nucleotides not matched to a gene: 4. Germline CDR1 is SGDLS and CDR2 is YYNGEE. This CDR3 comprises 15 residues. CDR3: CASSVASGSTNEQFF. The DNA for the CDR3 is TGTGCCAGCAGCGTAGCTAGCGGGAGCACGAATGAGCAGTTCTTC.

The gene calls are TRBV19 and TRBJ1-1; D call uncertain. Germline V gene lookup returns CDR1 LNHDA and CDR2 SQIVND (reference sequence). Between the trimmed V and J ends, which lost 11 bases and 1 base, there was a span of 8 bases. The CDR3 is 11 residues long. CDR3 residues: CASLTNTEAFF. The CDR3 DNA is TGTGCCTCTTTGACGAACACTGAAGCTTTCTTT.

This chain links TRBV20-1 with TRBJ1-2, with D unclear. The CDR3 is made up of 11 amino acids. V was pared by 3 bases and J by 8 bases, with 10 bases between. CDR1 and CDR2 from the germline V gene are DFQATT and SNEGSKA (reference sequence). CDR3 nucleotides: TGCAGTGCTAGGTTGGGAGCCGGCTACACCTTC. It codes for CSARLGAGYTF.

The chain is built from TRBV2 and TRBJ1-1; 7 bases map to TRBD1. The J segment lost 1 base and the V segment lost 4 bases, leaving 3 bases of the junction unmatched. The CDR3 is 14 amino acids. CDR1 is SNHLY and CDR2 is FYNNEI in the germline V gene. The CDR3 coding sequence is TGTGCCAGCAGTGTCAGACAGGGGAACACTGAAGCTTTCTTT. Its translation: CASSVRQGNTEAFF.

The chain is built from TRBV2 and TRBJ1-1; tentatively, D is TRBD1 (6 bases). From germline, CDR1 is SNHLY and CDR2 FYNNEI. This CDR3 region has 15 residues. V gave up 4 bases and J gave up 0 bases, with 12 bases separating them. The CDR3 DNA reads TGTGCCAGCAGTGTGCCAGGGACATTGAACACTGAAGCTTTCTTT. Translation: CASSVPGTLNTEAFF.

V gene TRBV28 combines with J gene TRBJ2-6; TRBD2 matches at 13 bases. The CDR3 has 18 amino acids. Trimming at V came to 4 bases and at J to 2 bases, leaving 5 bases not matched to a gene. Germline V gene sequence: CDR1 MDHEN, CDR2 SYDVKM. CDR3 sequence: CASSSPGLAGTGANVLTF. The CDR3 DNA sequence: TGTGCCAGCAGTTCACCGGGACTAGCGGGAACTGGGGCCAACGTCCTGACTTTC.

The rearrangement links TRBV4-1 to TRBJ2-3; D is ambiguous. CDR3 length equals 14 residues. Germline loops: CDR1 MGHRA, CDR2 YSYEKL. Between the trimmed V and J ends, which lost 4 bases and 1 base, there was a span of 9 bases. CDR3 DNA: TGCGCCAGCAGCCTTCGACTCCGCACAGATACGCAGTATTTT. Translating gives CASSLRLRTDTQYF.

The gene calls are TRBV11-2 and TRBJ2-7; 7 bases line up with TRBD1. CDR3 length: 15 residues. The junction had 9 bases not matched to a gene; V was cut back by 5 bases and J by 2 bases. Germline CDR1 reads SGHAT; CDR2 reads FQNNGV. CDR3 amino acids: CASSLRTGPPYEQYF. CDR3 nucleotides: TGTGCCAGCAGCCTCCGGACAGGTCCTCCCTACGAGCAGTACTTC.

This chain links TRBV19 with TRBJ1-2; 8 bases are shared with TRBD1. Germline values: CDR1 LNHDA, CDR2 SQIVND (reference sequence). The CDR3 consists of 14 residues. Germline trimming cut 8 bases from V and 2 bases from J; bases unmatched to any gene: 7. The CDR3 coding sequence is TGTGCCAGTTACCGGACAGGGCCCAACTATGGCTACACCTTC. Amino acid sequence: CASYRTGPNYGYTF.

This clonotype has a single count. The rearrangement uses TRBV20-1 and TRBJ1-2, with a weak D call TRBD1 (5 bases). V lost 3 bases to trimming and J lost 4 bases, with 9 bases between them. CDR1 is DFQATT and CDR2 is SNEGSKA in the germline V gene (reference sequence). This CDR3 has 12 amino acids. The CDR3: CSASRDRYGYTF. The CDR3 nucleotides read TGCAGTGCTAGTAGGGACCGCTATGGCTACACCTTC.

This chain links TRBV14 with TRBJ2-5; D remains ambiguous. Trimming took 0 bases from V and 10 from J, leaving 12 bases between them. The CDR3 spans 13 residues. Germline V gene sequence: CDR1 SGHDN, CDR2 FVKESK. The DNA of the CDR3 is TGTGCCAGCAGCCAAGAACTGTGGGCCTTCCAGTACTTC. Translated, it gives CASSQELWAFQYF.

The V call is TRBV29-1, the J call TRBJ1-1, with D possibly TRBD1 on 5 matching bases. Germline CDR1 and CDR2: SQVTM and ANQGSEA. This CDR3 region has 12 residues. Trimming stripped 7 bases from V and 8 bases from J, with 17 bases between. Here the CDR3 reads CSAGGSGREAFF. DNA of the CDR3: TGCAGCGCCGGTGGGTCAGGGCGGGAAGCTTTCTTT.

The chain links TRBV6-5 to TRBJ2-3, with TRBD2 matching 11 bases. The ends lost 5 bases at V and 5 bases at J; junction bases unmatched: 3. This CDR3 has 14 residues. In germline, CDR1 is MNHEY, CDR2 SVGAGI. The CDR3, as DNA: TGTGCCAGCAGTGATAGCGGGGGGGTAGATACGCAGTATTTT. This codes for CASSDSGGVDTQYF.

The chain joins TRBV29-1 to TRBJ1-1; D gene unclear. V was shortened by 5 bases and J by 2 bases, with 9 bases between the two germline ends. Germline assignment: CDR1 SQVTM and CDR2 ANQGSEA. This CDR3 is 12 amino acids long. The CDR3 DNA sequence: TGCAGCGTTTCGGCGGCAAACACTGAAGCTTTCTTT. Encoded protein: CSVSAANTEAFF. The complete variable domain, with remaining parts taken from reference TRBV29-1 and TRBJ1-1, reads SAVISQKPSRDICQRGTSLTIQCQVDSQVTMMFWYRQQPGQSLTLIATANQGSEATYESGFVIDKFPISRPNLTFSTLTVSNMSPEDSSIYLCSVSAANTEAFFGQGTRLTVV.

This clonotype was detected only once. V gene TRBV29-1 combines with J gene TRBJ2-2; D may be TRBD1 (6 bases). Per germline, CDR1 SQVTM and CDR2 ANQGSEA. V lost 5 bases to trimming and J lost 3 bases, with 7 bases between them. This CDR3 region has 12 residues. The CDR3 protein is CSVPGDTGELFF. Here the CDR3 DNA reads TGCAGCGTTCCAGGGGACACCGGGGAGCTGTTTTTT.

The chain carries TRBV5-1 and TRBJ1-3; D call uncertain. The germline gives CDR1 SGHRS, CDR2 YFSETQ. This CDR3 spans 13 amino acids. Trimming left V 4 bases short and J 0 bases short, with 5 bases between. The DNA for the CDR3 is TGCGCCAGCAGCCCGAGCTCTGGAAACACCATATATTTT. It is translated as CASSPSSGNTIYF.

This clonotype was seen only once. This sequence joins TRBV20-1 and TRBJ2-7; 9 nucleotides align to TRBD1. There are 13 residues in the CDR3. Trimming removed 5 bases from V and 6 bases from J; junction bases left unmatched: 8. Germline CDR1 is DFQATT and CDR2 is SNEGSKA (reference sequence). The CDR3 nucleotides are TGCAGTGCTTCGGACAGGGGATTTTCCGAGCAGTACTTC. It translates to CSASDRGFSEQYF.

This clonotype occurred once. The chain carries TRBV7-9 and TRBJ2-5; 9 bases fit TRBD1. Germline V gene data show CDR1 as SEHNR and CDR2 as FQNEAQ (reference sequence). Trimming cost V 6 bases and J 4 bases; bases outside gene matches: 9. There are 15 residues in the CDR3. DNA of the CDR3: TGTGCCAGCAGTAAAGGGGACAGGGAGGCAGAGACCCAGTACTTC. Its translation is CASSKGDREAETQYF. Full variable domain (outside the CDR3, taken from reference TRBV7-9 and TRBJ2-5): DTGVSQNPRHKITKRGQNVTFRCDPISEHNRLYWYRQTLGQGPEFLTYFQNEAQLEKSRLLSDRFSAERPKGSFSTLEIQRTEQGDSAMYLCASSKGDREAETQYFGPGTRLLVL.

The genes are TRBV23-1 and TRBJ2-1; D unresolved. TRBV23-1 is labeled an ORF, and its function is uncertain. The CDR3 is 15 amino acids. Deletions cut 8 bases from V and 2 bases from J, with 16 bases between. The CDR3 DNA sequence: TGCGCCAGCGTCTTCGGCGCTGGTGCCTACAATGAGCAGTTCTTC. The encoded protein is CASVFGAGAYNEQFF.

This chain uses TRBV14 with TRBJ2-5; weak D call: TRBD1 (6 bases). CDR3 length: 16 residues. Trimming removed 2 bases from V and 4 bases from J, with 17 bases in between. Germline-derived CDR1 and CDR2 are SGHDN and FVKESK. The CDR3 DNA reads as TGTGCCAGCAGCCAAACTCACAGGGTCAGAAGAGAGACCCAGTACTTC. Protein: CASSQTHRVRRETQYF.